The clone carrying this T cell receptor (beta chain) has only a few counts. The data stem from a study of CDR3 diversity in severe acne. TCRdb used MiXCR to reprocess the PCR reads, holding one entry per CDR3 protein. This table holds over 85,000 distinct CDR3 sequences, roughly 51% found once. Material for sequencing was blood. The origin of this receptor is a male donor with acne.

This CDR3 is CASSIDSGAYEQYF. In DNA form, the CDR3 reads TGTGCCAGCAGCATAGACTCCGGAGCCTACGAGCAGTACTTC. The chain carries TRBV5-4 and TRBJ2-7; D remains ambiguous. V was trimmed by 4 bases and J by 2 bases, leaving 13 bases between them. The CDR3 runs to 14 residues. Germline values: CDR1 SGHNT, CDR2 YYREEE (reference sequence). The complete variable domain, with remaining parts taken from reference TRBV5-4 and TRBJ2-7, reads ETGVTQSPTHLIKTRGQQVTLRCSSQSGHNTVSWYQQALGQGPQFIFQYYREEENGRGNFPPRFSGLQFPNYSSELNVNALELDDSALYLCASSIDSGAYEQYFGPGTRLTVT.